This TCR beta chain was obtained from a study of blood T cell repertoires in COVID-19. Study details: COVID-19 samples, acute and convalescent, were from the United States, Italy and Spain. T cells, B-cell-depleted T cells, or PBMCs provided the cDNA or gDNA that served as material.

V was cut by 4 bases and J by 5 bases, with 11 bases left in between. There are 13 residues in the CDR3. The germline V gene encodes CDR1 SGDLS and CDR2 YYNGEE. This clone showed up just once. Per the original data handling: Nucleated cell number was recorded as an estimate derived from reference gene primer amplification. Sequenced by immunoSEQ multiplex PCR; TCRdb stores in-frame clones only, minus some. V and J calls and clone size are those listed in that table; D and trimming were worked out from the DNA. The sample shows approximately 26,000 clones, under 90% of them seen only once. V usage is TRBV9 and J usage is TRBJ2-3, with D possibly TRBD2 on 6 matching bases. The source material was peripheral blood. This sequence originates from a human donor in a cohort sampled during active COVID-19. CDR3 loop: CASSYGGEDTQYF. As DNA, the CDR3 is TGTGCCAGCAGCTACGGGGGTGAAGATACGCAGTATTTT. The whole variable domain, remainder taken from reference TRBV9 and TRBJ2-3, is DSGVTQTPKHLITATGQRVTLRCSPRSGDLSVYWYQQSLDQGLQFLIQYYNGEERAKGNILERFSAQQFPDLHSELNLSSLELGDSALYFCASSYGGEDTQYFGPGTRLTVL.